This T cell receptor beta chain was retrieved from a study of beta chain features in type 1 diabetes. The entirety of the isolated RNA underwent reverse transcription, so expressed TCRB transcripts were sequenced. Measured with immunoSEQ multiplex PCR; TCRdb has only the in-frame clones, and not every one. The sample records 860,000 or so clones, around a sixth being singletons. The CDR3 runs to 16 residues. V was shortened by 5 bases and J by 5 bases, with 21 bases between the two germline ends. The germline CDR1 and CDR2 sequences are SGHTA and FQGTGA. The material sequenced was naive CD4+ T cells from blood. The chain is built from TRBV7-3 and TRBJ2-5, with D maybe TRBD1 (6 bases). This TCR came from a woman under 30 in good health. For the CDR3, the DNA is TGTGCCAGCAGCCCATCCGGGGACATACTCGGGGAGACCCAGTACTTC. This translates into CASSPSGDILGETQYF.